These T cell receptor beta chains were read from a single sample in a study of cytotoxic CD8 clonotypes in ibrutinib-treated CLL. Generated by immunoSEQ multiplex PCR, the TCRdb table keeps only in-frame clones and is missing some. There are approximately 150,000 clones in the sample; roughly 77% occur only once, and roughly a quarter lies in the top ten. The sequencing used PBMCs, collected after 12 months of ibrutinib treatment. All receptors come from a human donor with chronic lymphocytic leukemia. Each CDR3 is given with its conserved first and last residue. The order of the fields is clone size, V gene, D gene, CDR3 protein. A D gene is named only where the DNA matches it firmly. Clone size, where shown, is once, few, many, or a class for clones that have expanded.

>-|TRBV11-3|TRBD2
CASSSYSDQAGDYEQYF
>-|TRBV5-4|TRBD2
CASSFGTTYEQYF
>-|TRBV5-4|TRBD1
CASSQGQGAGEDTQYF
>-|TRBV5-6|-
CASSLEPDGNQPQHF
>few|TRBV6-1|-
CASSELGYEQYF
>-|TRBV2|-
CASRLTAMNTEAFF
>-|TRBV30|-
CAFKKGGYTF
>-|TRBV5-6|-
CASSTTETQYF
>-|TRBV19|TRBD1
CASSSGAGGAEAFF
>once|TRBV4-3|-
CASSQERTIGGYTF
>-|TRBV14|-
CASSPRVSRAKDEQYF
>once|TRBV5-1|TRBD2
CASSHVSGRHNEQFF
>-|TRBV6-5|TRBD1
CASSEQTGKETQYF
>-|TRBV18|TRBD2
CASSLLAGGTYEQYF
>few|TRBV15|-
CATSRDPGTKETQYF
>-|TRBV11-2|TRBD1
CASSTLNRGGNEKLFF
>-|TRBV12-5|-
CASGSDIYEEFF
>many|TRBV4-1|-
CASSQDWGITGNTIYF
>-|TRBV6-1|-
CASSDDTYNQPQHF
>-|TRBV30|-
CAWSHRDESNEKLFF
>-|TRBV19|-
CASSHRLSPLHF
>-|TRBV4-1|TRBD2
CASSQEGTSDYNEQFF
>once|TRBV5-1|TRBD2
CASSSGTSGGRNEQFF
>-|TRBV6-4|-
CASSDSGEGANVLTF
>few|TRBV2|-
CASRQSGYEQYF
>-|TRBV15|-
CATSRRGWYQETQYF
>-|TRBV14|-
CASSQVGNRRLFF
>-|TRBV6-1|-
CASSEPEEGAQRETQYF
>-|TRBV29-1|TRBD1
CSVEGQGVRDTEAFF
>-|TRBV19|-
CASSIVAGSGNTIYF
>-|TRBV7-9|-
CASTFQGQLNTEAFF
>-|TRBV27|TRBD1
CASSLWGTGREETQYF
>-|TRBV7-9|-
CASSLKGPTGELFF
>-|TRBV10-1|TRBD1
CARYRDRGYEQYF
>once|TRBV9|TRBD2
CASSVDPWASGVTDTQYF
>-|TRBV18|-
CASSPPSPETQYF
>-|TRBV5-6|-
CASSLIDSSYEQYF
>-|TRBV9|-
CASRDRDEGGGYTF
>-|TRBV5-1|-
CASSLGTIRMLETQYF
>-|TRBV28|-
CASSLGGQGAFF
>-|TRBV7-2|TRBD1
CASSLQGAQSYEQYF
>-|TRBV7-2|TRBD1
CASSLVGQGMNYGYTF
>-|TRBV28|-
CASSPNTAPSGNTIYF
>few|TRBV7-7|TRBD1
CASSLTGQGQETQYF
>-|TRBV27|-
CASRNRYNEQFF
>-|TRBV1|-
CTSSSSGAGGDEQYF
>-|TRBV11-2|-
CASSLYQGQWGGYTF
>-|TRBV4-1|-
CASRPVTYSYNEQFF
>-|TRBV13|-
CASGLSETQYF
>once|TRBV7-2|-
CASSFRTGTLNEQYF
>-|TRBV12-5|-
CASGLASGATNEQFF
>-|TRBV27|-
CASSPEGRLWDEQFF
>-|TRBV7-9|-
CASSQTPPDPRVEQFF